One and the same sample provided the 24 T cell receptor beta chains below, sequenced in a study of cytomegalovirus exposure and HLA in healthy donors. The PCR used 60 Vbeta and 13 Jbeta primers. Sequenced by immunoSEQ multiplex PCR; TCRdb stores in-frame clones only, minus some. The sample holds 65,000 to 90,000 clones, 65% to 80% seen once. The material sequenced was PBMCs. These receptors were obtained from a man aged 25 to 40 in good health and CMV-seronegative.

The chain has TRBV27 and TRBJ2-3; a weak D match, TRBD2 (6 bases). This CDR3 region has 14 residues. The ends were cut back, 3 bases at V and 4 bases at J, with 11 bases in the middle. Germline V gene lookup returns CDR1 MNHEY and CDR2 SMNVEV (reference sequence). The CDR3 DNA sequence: TGTGCCAGCAGTTTCGGGGGAGGTGCAGATACGCAGTATTTT. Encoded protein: CASSFGGGADTQYF.

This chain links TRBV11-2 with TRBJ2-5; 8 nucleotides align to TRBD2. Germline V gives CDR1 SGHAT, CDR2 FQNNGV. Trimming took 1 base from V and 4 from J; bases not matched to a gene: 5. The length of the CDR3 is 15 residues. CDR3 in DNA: TGTGCCAGCAGCTTAGTGGCGGGAGGTTTAGAGACCCAGTACTTC. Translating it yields CASSLVAGGLETQYF.

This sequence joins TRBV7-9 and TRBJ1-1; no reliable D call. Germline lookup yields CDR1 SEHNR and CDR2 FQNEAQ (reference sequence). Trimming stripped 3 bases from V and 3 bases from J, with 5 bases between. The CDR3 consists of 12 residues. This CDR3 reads CASSFSYTEAFF. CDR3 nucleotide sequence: TGTGCCAGCAGCTTCTCTTACACTGAAGCTTTCTTT.

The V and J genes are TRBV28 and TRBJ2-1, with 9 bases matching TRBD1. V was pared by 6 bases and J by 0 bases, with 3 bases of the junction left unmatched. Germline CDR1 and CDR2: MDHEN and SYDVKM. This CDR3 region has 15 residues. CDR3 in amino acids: CASRTTGGSYNEQFF. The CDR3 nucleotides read TGTGCCAGCAGAACGACAGGGGGCTCCTACAATGAGCAGTTCTTC.

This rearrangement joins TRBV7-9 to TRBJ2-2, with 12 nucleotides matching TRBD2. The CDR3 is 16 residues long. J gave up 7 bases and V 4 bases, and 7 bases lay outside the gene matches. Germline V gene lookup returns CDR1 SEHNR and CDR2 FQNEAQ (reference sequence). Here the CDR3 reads CASSWTSGAHDGELFF. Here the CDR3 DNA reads TGTGCCAGCAGCTGGACTAGCGGGGCCCACGACGGGGAGCTGTTTTTT.

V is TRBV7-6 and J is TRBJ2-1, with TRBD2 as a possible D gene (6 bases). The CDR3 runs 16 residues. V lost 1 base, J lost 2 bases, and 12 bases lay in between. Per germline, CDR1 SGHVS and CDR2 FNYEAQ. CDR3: CASSLEGSSAYNEQFF. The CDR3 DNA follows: TGTGCCAGCAGCTTAGAAGGCTCTAGCGCCTACAATGAGCAGTTCTTC. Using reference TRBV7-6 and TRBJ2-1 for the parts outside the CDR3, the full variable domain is GAGVSQSPRYKVTKRGQDVALRCDPISGHVSLYWYRQALGQGPEFLTYFNYEAQQDKSGLPNDRFSAERPEGSISTLTIQRTEQRDSAMYRCASSLEGSSAYNEQFFGPGTRLTVL.

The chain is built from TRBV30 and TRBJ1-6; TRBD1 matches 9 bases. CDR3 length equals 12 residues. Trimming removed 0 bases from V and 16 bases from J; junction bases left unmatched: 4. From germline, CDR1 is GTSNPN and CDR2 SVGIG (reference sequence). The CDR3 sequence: CAWSVLGQGLHF. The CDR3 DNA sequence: TGTGCCTGGAGTGTACTCGGACAGGGGCTCCACTTT.

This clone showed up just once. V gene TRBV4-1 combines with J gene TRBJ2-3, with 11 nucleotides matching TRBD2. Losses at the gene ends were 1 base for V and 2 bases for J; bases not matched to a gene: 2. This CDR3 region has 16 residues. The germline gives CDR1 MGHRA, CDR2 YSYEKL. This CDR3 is CASSQVGLAATDTQYF. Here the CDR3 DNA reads TGCGCCAGCAGCCAAGTGGGACTAGCGGCCACAGATACGCAGTATTTT.

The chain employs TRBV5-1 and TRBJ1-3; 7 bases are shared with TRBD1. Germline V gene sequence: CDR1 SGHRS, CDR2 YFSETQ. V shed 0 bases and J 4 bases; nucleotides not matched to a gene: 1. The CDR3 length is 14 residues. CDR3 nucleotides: TGCGCCAGCAGCTTGGAACAGGGGGGAAACACCATATATTTT. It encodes CASSLEQGGNTIYF.

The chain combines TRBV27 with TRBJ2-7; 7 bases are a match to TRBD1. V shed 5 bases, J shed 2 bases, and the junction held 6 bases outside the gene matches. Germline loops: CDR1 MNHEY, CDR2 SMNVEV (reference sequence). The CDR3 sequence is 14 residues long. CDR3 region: CASSITGATYEQYF. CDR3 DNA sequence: TGTGCCAGCAGTATAACAGGGGCAACCTACGAGCAGTACTTC.

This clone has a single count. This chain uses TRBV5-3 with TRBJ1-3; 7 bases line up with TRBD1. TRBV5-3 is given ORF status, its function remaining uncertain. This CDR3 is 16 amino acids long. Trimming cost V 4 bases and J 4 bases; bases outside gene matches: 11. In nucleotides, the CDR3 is TGTGCCAGAAGCAGGGACAGACGGCTCCCGGGAAACACCATATATTTT. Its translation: CARSRDRRLPGNTIYF.

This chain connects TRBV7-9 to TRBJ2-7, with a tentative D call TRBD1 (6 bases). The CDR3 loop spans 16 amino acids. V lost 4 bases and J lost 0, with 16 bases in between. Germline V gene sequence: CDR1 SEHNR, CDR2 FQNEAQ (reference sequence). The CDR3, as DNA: TGTGCCAGCAGCTCAACCGAGGGGGAAAGCTCCTACGAGCAGTACTTC. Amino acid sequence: CASSSTEGESSYEQYF.

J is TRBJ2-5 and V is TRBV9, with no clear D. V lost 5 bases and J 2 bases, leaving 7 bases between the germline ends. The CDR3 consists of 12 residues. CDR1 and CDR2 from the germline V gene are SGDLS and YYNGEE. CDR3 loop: CASSLGQETQYF. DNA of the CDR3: TGTGCCAGCAGTCTCGGGCAAGAGACCCAGTACTTC.

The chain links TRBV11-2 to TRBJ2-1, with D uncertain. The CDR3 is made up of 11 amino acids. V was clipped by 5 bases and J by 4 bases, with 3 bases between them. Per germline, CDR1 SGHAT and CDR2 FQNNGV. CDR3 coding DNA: TGTGCCAGCAGCCCGTACAATGAGCAGTTCTTC. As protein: CASSPYNEQFF. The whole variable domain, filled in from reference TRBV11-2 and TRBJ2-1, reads EAGVAQSPRYKIIEKRQSVAFWCNPISGHATLYWYQQILGQGPKLLIQFQNNGVVDDSQLPKDRFSAERLKGVDSTLKIQPAKLEDSAVYLCASSPYNEQFFGPGTRLTVL.

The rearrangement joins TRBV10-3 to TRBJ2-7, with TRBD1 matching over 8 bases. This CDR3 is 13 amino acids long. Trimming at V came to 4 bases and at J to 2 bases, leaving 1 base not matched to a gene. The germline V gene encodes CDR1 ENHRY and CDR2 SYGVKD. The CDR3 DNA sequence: TGTGCCATCAGTGTACAGGGGGCCTACGAGCAGTACTTC. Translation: CAISVQGAYEQYF.

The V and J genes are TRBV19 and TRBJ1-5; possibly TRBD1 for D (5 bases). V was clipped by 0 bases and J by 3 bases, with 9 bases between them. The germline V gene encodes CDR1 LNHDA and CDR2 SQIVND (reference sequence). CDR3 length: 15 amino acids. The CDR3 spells CASSIDPGVNQPQHF. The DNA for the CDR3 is TGTGCCAGTAGTATAGATCCGGGGGTCAATCAGCCCCAGCATTTT. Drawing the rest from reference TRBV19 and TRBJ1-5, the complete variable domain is DGGITQSPKYLFRKEGQNVTLSCEQNLNHDAMYWYRQDPGQGLRLIYYSQIVNDFQKGDIAEGYSVSREKKESFPLTVTSAQKNPTAFYLCASSIDPGVNQPQHFGDGTRLSIL.

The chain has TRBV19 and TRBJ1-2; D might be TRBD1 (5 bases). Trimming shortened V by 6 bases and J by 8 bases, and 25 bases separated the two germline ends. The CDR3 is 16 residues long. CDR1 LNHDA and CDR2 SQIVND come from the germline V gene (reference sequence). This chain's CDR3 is CASSDSTRLFSGGYTF. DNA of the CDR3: TGTGCCAGTAGCGACAGCACCAGACTGTTTTCAGGAGGCTACACCTTC.

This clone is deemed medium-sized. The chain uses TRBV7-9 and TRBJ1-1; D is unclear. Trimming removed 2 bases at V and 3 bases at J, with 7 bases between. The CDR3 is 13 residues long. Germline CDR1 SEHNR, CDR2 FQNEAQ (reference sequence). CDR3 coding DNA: TGTGCCAGCAGCTTAAACCGGGACACTGAAGCTTTCTTT. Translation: CASSLNRDTEAFF.

CDR3: CASSWREGAYEQYF. In nucleotides, the CDR3 is TGTGCCAGCAGTTGGCGGGAAGGGGCCTACGAGCAGTACTTC. J is TRBJ2-7 and V is TRBV27; TRBD2 might be the D (6 bases). The V end was cut by 4 bases, the J end by 2 bases, with 12 bases between. Germline assignment: CDR1 MNHEY and CDR2 SMNVEV (reference sequence). The CDR3 is 14 amino acids.

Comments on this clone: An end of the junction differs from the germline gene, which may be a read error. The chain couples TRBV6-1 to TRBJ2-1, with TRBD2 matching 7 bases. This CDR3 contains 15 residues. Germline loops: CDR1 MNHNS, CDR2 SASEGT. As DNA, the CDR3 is TGTGCCAGCAGTGACCAGCACGGGGGGTCCCAGGAGCGGTTCTTC. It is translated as CASSDQHGGSQERFF.

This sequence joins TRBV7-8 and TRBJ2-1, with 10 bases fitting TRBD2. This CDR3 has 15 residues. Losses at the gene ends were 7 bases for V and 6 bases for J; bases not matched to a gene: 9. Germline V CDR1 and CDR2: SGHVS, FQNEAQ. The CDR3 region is CASNYRASGSNEQFF. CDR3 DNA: TGTGCCAGCAATTATCGGGCTAGCGGGAGCAATGAGCAGTTCTTC.

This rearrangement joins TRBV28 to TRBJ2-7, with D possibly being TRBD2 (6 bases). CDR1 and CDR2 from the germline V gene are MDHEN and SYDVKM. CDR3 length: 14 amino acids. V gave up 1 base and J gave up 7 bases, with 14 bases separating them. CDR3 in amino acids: CASSLLEGRREQYF. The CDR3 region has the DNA TGTGCCAGCAGTTTATTGGAGGGGAGGCGGGAGCAGTACTTC.

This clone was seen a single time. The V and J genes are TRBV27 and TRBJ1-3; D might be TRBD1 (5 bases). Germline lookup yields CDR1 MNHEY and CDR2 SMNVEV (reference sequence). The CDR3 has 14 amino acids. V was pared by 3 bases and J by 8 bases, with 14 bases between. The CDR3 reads CASSFGRGDHTIYF. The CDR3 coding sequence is TGTGCCAGCAGTTTCGGGCGCGGGGACCACACCATATATTTT.

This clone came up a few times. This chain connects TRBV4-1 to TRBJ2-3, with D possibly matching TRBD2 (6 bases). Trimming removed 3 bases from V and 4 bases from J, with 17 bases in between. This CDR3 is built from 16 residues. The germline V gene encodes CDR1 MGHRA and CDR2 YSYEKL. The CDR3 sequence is CASSHGAGLGSDTQYF. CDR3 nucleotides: TGCGCCAGCAGCCACGGGGCGGGGCTGGGATCAGATACGCAGTATTTT.